This passage covers 10 T cell receptor beta chains from one sample sequenced in a study of PD-1 blockade in classical Hodgkin lymphoma. Following autologous stem cell transplantation, relapse occurred in every patient, and exposure to brentuximab vedotin varied. Produced via immunoSEQ multiplex PCR; TCRdb's table is partial and in-frame only. The repertoire holds approximately 26,000 clones, with about three quarters as singletons. The sample here was peripheral blood mononuclear cells (PBMCs), taken before the second cycle of nivolumab. These receptors were taken from a human donor with classical Hodgkin lymphoma.

This clone was seen only a few times. V and J are TRBV7-2 and TRBJ2-7; 7 bases agree with TRBD2. The CDR3 is 14 residues long. V trimming: 5 bases; J trimming: 0 bases; junction bases outside the gene matches: 4. Looked up from germline, CDR1 is SGHTA and CDR2 is FQGNSA. The CDR3 is CASSPRGSSYEQYF. The CDR3 DNA reads as TGTGCCAGCAGCCCGCGCGGGAGCTCCTACGAGCAGTACTTC.

The CDR3 protein is CAISEGNQPQHF. The CDR3, as DNA: TGTGCCATCAGTGAAGGGAATCAGCCCCAGCATTTT. This chain uses TRBV10-3 with TRBJ1-5; D not resolved. Trimming left V 3 bases short and J 4 bases short, with 4 bases between. CDR3 length equals 12 residues. Germline CDR1 and CDR2: ENHRY and SYGVKD.

CDR3 sequence (DNA): TGTGCCAGCAGCTTTTTACAGGGGGACTATGGCTACACCTTC. This codes for CASSFLQGDYGYTF. The genes are TRBV7-2 and TRBJ1-2; 8 bases match TRBD1. Germline V lookup: CDR1 SGHTA, CDR2 FQGNSA. CDR3 length equals 14 residues. The V segment lost 3 bases and the J segment 3 bases; nucleotides outside the gene matches: 3.

By sample share, this clone is medium-sized. The chain couples TRBV18 to TRBJ2-5; D unclear. V shed 5 bases and J shed 4 bases, with 8 bases lying between them. CDR1 and CDR2 (germline): KGHSH, LQKENI. The CDR3 length is 12 residues. CDR3 amino acids: CASSVLLETQYF. The CDR3 nucleotides are TGTGCCAGCTCAGTCCTGCTAGAGACCCAGTACTTC. The whole variable domain, remainder taken from reference TRBV18 and TRBJ2-5, is NAGVMQNPRHLVRRRGQEARLRCSPMKGHSHVYWYRQLPEEGLKFMVYLQKENIIDESGMPKERFSAEFPKEGPSILRIQQVVRGDSAAYFCASSVLLETQYFGPGTRLLVL.

The chain combines TRBV6-5 with TRBJ1-1, with D possibly matching TRBD1 (5 bases). Germline loops: CDR1 MNHEY, CDR2 SVGAGI. The CDR3 contains 14 residues. With 4 bases removed from V and 1 base from J, the gap between germline ends came to 10 bases. CDR3 sequence: CASSSLTGNTEAFF. The DNA of the CDR3 is TGTGCCAGCAGTTCCCTTACAGGGAACACTGAAGCTTTCTTT.

The V call is TRBV5-8, the J call TRBJ1-1, with no clear D. The V end lost 0 bases, the J end lost 1 base, and 13 bases lay between the germline ends. The germline V gene has CDR1 SGHTS and CDR2 YDEGEE. This CDR3 is built from 16 residues. CDR3 nucleotides: TGTGCCAGCAGCTTGGCCTCTTGGTTCGGGAACACTGAAGCTTTCTTT. As protein: CASSLASWFGNTEAFF.

The chain is built from TRBV6-1 and TRBJ1-5; D not certain. V shed 6 bases and J shed 3 bases, with 15 bases lying between them. Germline CDR1 is MNHNS and CDR2 is SASEGT. This CDR3 is 15 amino acids long. The CDR3 DNA is TGTGCCAGCAGCCCACCCCGGCGGACCAATCAGCCCCAGCATTTT. Its translation is CASSPPRRTNQPQHF.

The CDR3 bases are TGTGCCAGCCGACCCCCGGGGGAGGACGGGGAGCTGTTTTTT. Translating gives CASRPPGEDGELFF. The chain links TRBV27 to TRBJ2-2; weak D call: TRBD2 (6 bases). The CDR3 runs 14 residues. The V end lost 8 bases, the J end lost 7 bases, and 17 bases lay between the germline ends. Germline V CDR1 and CDR2: MNHEY, SMNVEV (reference sequence).

The chain couples TRBV5-1 to TRBJ1-3; D call uncertain. Germline-derived CDR1 and CDR2 are SGHRS and YFSETQ. Trimming removed 3 bases at V and 3 bases at J, with 7 bases between. The CDR3 sequence is 13 residues long. The CDR3 coding sequence is TGCGCCAGCAGCTCGGAAATTGGAAACACCATATATTTT. Protein product: CASSSEIGNTIYF. The full variable domain, its missing parts supplied by reference TRBV5-1 and TRBJ1-3, is KAGVTQTPRYLIKTRGQQVTLSCSPISGHRSVSWYQQTPGQGLQFLFEYFSETQRNKGNFPGRFSGRQFSNSRSEMNVSTLELGDSALYLCASSSEIGNTIYFGEGSWLTVV.

This rearrangement joins TRBV5-1 to TRBJ2-5, with TRBD1 matching over 7 bases. The CDR3 extends over 15 amino acids. Germline CDR1 reads SGHRS; CDR2 reads YFSETQ. The trim removed 3 bases at V and 2 bases at J, leaving 7 bases unmatched. CDR3: CASSSRQGPQETQYF. DNA for the CDR3: TGCGCCAGCAGCTCAAGACAGGGTCCACAAGAGACCCAGTACTTC.